What follows describes a single T cell receptor beta chain. Its antigen remains unknown. The record originates from a study of cytomegalovirus exposure and HLA in healthy donors. Overall study results and limits: Previous analysis showed most TCR beta V segments were productive about 87% or about 30% of the time. In vitro experiments confirmed that three CMV-associated chains were specific for CMV antigens.

Primers for the PCR totalled 60 Vbeta and 13 Jbeta. TCRdb's copy holds only in-frame clones and misses some; the assay was immunoSEQ multiplex PCR. The sample records around 67,000 clones, about 60% being singletons. The CDR3 totals 14 residues. J gave up 3 bases and V 4 bases, and 2 bases lay outside the gene matches. This clonotype was obtained from a woman in her fifties or sixties in good health and CMV-seronegative. V is TRBV5-3 and J is TRBJ1-5; 9 positions match TRBD1. TRBV5-3 has ORF status, its function being uncertain. Sequenced sample: PBMCs. The DNA of the CDR3 is TGTGCCAGAAGCGGGGACAGGGTCAATCAGCCCCAGCATTTT. Amino acid sequence: CARSGDRVNQPQHF.